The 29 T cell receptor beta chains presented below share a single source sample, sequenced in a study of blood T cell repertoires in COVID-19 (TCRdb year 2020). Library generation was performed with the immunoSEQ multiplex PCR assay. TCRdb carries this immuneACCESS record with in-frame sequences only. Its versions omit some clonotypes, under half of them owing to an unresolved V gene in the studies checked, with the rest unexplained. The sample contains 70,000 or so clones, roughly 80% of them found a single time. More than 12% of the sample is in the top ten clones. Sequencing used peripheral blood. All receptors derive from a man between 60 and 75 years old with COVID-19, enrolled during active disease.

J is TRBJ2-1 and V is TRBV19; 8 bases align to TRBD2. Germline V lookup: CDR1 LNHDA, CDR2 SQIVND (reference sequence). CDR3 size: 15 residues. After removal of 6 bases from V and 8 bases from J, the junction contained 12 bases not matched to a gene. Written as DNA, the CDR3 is TGTGCCAGTAGCGCCCCGGCGGGAGGATGGTATGAGCAGTTCTTC. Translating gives CASSAPAGGWYEQFF.

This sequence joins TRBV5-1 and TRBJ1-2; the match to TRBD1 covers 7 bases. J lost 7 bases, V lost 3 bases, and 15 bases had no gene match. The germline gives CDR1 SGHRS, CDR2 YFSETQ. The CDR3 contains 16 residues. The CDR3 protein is CASSSAPGQSLAGYTF. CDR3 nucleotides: TGCGCCAGCAGCTCCGCCCCGGGACAGTCCCTTGCTGGCTACACCTTC.

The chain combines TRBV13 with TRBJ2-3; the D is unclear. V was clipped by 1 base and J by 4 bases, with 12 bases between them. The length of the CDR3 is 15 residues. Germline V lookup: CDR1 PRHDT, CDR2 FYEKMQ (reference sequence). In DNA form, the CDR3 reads TGTGCCAGCAGCTTAGTTTTATCTAATTCAGATACGCAGTATTTT. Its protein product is CASSLVLSNSDTQYF.

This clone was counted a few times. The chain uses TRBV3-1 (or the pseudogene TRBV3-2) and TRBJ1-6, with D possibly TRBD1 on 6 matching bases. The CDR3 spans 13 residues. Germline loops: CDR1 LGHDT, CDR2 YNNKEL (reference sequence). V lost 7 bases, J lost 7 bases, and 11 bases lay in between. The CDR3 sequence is CASTGQRNSPLHF. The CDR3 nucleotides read TGTGCCAGCACCGGACAGAGGAATTCACCCCTCCACTTT.

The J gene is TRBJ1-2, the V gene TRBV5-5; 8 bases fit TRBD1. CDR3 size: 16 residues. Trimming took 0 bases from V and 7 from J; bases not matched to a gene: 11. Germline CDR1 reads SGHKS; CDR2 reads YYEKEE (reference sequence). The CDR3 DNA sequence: TGTGCCAGCAGCTTGGAGGGCCCAGGGGGCCTTAGTGGCTACACCTTC. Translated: CASSLEGPGGLSGYTF.

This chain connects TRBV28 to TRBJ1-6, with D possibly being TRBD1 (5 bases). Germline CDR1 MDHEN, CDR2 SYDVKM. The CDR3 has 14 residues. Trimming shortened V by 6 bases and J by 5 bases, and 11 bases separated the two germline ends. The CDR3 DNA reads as TGTGCCAGCAGCGGGACTGAAGATAATTCACCCCTCCACTTT. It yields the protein CASSGTEDNSPLHF.

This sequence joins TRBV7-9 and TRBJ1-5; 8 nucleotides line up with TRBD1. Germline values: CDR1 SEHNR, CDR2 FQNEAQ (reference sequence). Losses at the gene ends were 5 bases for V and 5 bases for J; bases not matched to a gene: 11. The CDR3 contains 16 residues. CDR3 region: CASSPLGQGADQPQHF. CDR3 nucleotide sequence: TGTGCCAGCAGCCCACTCGGACAGGGAGCGGATCAGCCCCAGCATTTT.

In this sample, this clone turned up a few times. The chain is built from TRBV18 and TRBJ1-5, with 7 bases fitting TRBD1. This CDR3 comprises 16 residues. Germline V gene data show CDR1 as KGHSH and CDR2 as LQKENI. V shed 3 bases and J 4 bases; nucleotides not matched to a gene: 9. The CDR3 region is CASSPTVQGRNQPQHF. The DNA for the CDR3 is TGTGCCAGCTCACCCACGGTACAGGGGCGGAATCAGCCCCAGCATTTT.

In nucleotides, the CDR3 is TGTGCCAGTAGTATAGTGCAGGGCTACTATGGCTACACCTTC. The encoded protein is CASSIVQGYYGYTF. The rearrangement joins TRBV19 to TRBJ1-2, with D possibly TRBD1 on 5 matching bases. The V gene's germline CDR1 is LNHDA and CDR2 SQIVND (reference sequence). This CDR3 is built from 14 residues. V was cut by 1 base and J by 3 bases, with 9 bases left in between.

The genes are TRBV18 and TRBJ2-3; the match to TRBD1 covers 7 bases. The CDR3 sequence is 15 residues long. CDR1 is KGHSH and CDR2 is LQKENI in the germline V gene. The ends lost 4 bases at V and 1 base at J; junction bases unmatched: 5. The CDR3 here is CASSLSTGGTDTQYF. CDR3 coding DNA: TGTGCCAGCTCACTATCCACAGGGGGCACAGATACGCAGTATTTT.

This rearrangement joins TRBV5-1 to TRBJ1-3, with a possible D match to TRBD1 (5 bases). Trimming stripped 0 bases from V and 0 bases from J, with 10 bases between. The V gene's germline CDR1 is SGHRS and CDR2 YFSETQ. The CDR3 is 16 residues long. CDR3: CASSLGSGLSGNTIYF. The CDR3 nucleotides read TGCGCCAGCAGCTTGGGTTCGGGACTCTCTGGAAACACCATATATTTT.

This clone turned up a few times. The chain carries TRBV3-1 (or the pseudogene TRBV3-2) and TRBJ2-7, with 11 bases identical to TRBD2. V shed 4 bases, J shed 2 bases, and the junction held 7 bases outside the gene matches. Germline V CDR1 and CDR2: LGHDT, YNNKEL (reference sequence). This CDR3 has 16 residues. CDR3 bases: TGTGCCAGCAGCCCACTAGCGGGGGTGGGTACCTACGAGCAGTACTTC. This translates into CASSPLAGVGTYEQYF.

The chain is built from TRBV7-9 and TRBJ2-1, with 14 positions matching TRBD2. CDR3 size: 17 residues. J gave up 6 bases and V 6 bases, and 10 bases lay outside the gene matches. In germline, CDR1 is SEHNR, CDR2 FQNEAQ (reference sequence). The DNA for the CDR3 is TGTGCCAGCAGTCCGGGACTAGCGGGAGCCCCTAGCAATGAGCAGTTCTTC. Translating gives CASSPGLAGAPSNEQFF.

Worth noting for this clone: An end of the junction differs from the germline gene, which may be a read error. Here the CDR3 reads CARSKGWGGPHEQYF. The DNA for the CDR3 is TGTGCCCGCAGTAAGGGGTGGGGGGGACCTCACGAGCAGTACTTC. The chain combines TRBV2 with TRBJ2-7, with 7 bases fitting TRBD2. CDR3 length: 15 amino acids. Germline CDR1 reads SNHLY; CDR2 reads FYNNEI.

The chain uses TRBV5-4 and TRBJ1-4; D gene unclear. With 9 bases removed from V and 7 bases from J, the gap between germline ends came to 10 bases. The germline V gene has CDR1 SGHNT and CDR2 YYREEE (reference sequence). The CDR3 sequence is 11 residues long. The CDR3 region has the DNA TGTGCCACCCCTCCGAGTGAAAAACTGTTTTTT. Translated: CATPPSEKLFF.

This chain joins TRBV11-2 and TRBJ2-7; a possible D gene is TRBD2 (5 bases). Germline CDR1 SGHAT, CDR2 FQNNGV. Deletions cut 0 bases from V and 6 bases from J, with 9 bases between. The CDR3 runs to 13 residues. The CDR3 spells CASSLELGSEQYF. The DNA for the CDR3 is TGTGCCAGCAGCTTAGAGCTAGGGAGCGAGCAGTACTTC.

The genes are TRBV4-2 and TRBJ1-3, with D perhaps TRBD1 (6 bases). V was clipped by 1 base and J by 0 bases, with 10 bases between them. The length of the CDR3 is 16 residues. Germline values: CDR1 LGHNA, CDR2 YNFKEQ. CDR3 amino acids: CASSQGQEHSGNTIYF. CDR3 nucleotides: TGTGCCAGCAGCCAAGGACAGGAACACTCTGGAAACACCATATATTTT.

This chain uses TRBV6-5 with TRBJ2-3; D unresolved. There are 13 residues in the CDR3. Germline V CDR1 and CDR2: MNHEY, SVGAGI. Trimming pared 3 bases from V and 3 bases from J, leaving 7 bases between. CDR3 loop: CASSYIGTDTQYF. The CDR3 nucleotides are TGTGCCAGCAGTTATATCGGGACAGATACGCAGTATTTT.

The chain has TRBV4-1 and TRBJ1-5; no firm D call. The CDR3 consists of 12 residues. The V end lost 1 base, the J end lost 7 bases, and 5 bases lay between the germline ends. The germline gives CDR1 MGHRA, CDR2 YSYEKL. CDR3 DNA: TGCGCCAGCAGCCAAGGTTCACAGCCCCAGCATTTT. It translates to CASSQGSQPQHF.

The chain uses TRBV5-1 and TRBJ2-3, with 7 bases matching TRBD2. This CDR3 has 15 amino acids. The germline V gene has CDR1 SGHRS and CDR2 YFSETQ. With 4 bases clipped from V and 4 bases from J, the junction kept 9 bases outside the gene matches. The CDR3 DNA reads TGCGCCAGCAGCAGAACTAGCGATCGGGCAGATACGCAGTATTTT. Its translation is CASSRTSDRADTQYF.

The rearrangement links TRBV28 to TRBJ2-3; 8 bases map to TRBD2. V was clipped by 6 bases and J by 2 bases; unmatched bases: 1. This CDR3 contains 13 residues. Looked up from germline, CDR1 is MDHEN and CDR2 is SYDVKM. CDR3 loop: CASSGLATDTQYF. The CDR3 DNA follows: TGTGCCAGCAGCGGACTAGCCACAGATACGCAGTATTTT.

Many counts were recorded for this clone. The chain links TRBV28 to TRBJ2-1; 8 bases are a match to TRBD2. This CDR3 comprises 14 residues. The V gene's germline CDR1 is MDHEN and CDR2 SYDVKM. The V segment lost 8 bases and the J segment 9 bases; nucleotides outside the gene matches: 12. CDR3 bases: TGTGCCAGCCCTCGTCGACGGGGGGGTCGTGAGCAGTTCTTC. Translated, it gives CASPRRRGGREQFF.

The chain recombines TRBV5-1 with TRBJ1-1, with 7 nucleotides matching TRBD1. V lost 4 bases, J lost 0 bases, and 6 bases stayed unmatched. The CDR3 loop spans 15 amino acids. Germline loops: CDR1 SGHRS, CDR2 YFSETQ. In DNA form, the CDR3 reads TGCGCCAGCAGCCGACAGGGTGCCATGAACACTGAAGCTTTCTTT. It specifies CASSRQGAMNTEAFF.

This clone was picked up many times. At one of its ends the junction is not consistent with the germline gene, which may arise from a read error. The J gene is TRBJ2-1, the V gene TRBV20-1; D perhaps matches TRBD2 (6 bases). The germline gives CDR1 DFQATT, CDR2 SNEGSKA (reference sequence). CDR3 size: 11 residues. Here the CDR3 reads CSARERLGYIF. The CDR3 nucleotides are TGCAGTGCTAGAGAAAGACTAGGGTACATCTTC.

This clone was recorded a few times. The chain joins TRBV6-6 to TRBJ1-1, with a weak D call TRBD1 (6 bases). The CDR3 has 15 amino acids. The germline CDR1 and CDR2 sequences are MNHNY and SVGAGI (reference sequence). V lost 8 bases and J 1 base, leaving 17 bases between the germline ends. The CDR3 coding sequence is TGTGCCAGCTTTGGACACGGGACAACGAACACTGAAGCTTTCTTT. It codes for CASFGHGTTNTEAFF.

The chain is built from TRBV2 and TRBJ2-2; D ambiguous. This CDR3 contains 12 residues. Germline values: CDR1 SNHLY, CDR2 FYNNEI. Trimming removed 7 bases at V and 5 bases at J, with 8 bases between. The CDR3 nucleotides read TGTGCCAGCACAGAGCGTACCGGGGAGCTGTTTTTT. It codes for CASTERTGELFF.

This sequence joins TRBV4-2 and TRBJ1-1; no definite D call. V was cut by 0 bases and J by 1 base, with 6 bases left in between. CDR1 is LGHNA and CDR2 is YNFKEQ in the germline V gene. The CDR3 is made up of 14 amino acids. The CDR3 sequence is CASSQDRGNTEAFF. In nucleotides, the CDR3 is TGTGCCAGCAGCCAAGATCGGGGGAACACTGAAGCTTTCTTT.

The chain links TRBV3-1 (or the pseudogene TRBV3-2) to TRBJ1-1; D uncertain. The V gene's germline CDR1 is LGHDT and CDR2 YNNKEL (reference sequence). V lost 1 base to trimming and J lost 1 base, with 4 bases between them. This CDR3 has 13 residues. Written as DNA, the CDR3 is TGTGCCAGCAGCCAAGCCCGGAACACTGAAGCTTTCTTT. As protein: CASSQARNTEAFF.

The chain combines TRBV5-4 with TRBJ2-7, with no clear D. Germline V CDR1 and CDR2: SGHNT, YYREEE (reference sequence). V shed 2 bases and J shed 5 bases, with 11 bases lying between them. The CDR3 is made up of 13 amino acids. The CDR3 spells CASSLYSINEQYF. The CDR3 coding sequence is TGTGCCAGCAGCTTATATAGTATCAACGAGCAGTACTTC.